Following are 19 T cell receptor beta chains from one sample sequenced in a study of T cell repertoires in cytomegalovirus infection. TCRdb used MiXCR to reprocess the reads, holding one entry per CDR3 protein. This table holds approximately 990,000 distinct CDR3 sequences, approximately 32% found once. No antigens are known for them. The starting material was cultured CD8+ T cells from PBMCs, obtained from culture after CMV antigen stimulation. Receptors were obtained from a human donor in good health (CMV status not recorded). Some clones in this sample may be carry-over from other donors' samples.

In regard to this clonotype: A read error may account for a junction end that differs from germline. This chain's CDR3 is CASSKPDGFYGCTF. DNA for the CDR3: TGTGCCAGCAGCAAGCCGGACGGATTCTATGGCTGCACCTTC. V usage is TRBV7-8 and J usage is TRBJ1-2; no firm D call. The CDR3 is 14 residues long. Germline CDR1 SGHVS, CDR2 FQNEAQ.

This chain links TRBV7-6 with TRBJ1-2; TRBD1 matches at 7 bases. The CDR3 spans 13 residues. The germline V gene encodes CDR1 SGHVS and CDR2 FNYEAQ. J was trimmed by 5 bases and V by 5 bases; bases with no gene match: 5. The CDR3 region has the DNA TGTGCCAGCAGCGCGTCAGGGGGGTATGGCTACACCTTC. Its translation is CASSASGGYGYTF. Together with reference TRBV7-6 and TRBJ1-2, the CDR3 gives the full variable domain: GAGVSQSPRYKVTKRGQDVALRCDPISGHVSLYWYRQALGQGPEFLTYFNYEAQQDKSGLPNDRFSAERPEGSISTLTIQRTEQRDSAMYRCASSASGGYGYTFGSGTRLTVV.

In this sample, this clonotype turned up many times. The chain has TRBV5-1 and TRBJ1-2, with D unclear. V was clipped by 4 bases and J by 2 bases, with 12 bases between them. The CDR3 length is 14 residues. Germline loops: CDR1 SGHRS, CDR2 YFSETQ. In DNA, the CDR3 is TGCGCCAGCAGCCACCAAAGCGGGAACTATGGCTACACCTTC. It codes for CASSHQSGNYGYTF.

This chain uses TRBV20-1 with TRBJ1-2, with a weak D call TRBD1 (6 bases). The CDR3 has 14 residues. Germline assignment: CDR1 DFQATT and CDR2 SNEGSKA (reference sequence). Trimming pared 0 bases from V and 4 bases from J, leaving 12 bases between. In DNA form, the CDR3 reads TGCAGTGCTAGAGATGGTTACAGGGTCTATGGCTACACCTTC. This translates into CSARDGYRVYGYTF.

This chain uses TRBV10-3 with TRBJ1-2; weak D call: TRBD1 (6 bases). V was cut by 3 bases and J by 6 bases, with 8 bases left in between. The CDR3 runs 12 residues. Germline CDR1 reads ENHRY; CDR2 reads SYGVKD. CDR3 in DNA: TGTGCCATCAGTGAACAGGGAGATGGCTACACCTTC. Protein product: CAISEQGDGYTF.

V gene TRBV27 combines with J gene TRBJ2-5, with D maybe TRBD1 (5 bases). The V end lost 8 bases, the J end lost 1 base, and 17 bases lay between the germline ends. Looked up from germline, CDR1 is MNHEY and CDR2 is SMNVEV (reference sequence). This CDR3 has 15 amino acids. CDR3 DNA sequence: TGTGCCAGCCGAGTGACTTTGACAGCCCAAGAGACCCAGTACTTC. It is translated as CASRVTLTAQETQYF.

This clonotype was observed a handful of times. The chain carries TRBV5-4 and TRBJ2-5, with 10 bases aligning to TRBD2. The germline V gene encodes CDR1 SGHNT and CDR2 YYREEE (reference sequence). With V trimmed by 2 bases and J by 0 bases, 7 bases remained unmatched. The CDR3 consists of 17 residues. The CDR3 coding sequence is TGTGCCAGCAGCTTTAGGCTAGCGGGGGTAAACCAAGAGACCCAGTACTTC. This codes for CASSFRLAGVNQETQYF.

This clonotype turned up a few times. The chain couples TRBV7-9 to TRBJ2-7; a possible D gene is TRBD2 (6 bases). CDR1 is SEHNR and CDR2 is FQNEAQ in the germline V gene (reference sequence). V shed 5 bases and J shed 0 bases, with 14 bases lying between them. The CDR3 is 15 residues long. The CDR3 DNA reads TGTGCCAGCAGCGCCGGGACTGCGAGCTCCTACGAGCAGTACTTC. It codes for CASSAGTASSYEQYF.

This clonotype was observed at least ten times. The V and J genes are TRBV7-8 and TRBJ2-1; D is ambiguous. Trimming took off 3 bases at V and 5 bases at J, with 11 bases between the two ends. Germline CDR1 reads SGHVS; CDR2 reads FQNEAQ. The CDR3 runs to 14 residues. The CDR3 DNA sequence: TGTGCCAGCAGCTTCCGACGACCTGACAATGAGCAGTTCTTC. Its protein product is CASSFRRPDNEQFF.

This clonotype was detected a few times. This chain joins TRBV7-2 and TRBJ2-1; maybe TRBD2 (6 bases). V was shortened by 1 base and J by 7 bases, with 17 bases between the two germline ends. CDR3 length equals 16 residues. The germline CDR1 and CDR2 sequences are SGHTA and FQGNSA. The CDR3 reads CASSLEASVLLNEQFF. The CDR3 DNA reads as TGTGCCAGCAGCTTAGAGGCTAGCGTATTACTAAATGAGCAGTTCTTC.

This clonotype was seen a few times. In DNA, the CDR3 is TGTGCCAGCAGTTCCTACCTCGGGCAGGGGGCAGATACGCAGTATTTT. This encodes CASSSYLGQGADTQYF. The chain couples TRBV28 to TRBJ2-3; 7 bases fit TRBD1. Germline trimming cut 4 bases from V and 4 bases from J; bases unmatched to any gene: 11. This CDR3 contains 16 residues. The germline CDR1 and CDR2 sequences are MDHEN and SYDVKM.

The chain couples TRBV7-9 to TRBJ2-7; TRBD1 matches at 7 bases. The CDR3 length is 14 residues. Germline assignment: CDR1 SEHNR and CDR2 FQNEAQ (reference sequence). V lost 5 bases to trimming and J lost 4 bases; unmatched junction nucleotides: 8. The CDR3 DNA is TGTGCCAGCAGCCAACCCGGGACAGCTTACGAGCAGTACTTC. Amino acids: CASSQPGTAYEQYF.

This clonotype was counted only a few times. The gene calls are TRBV7-9 and TRBJ2-5, with D possibly being TRBD2 (6 bases). The CDR3 is 16 amino acids. CDR1 and CDR2 from the germline V gene are SEHNR and FQNEAQ (reference sequence). The germline V and J ends were trimmed by 5 bases and 4 bases, with 20 bases remaining between them. The CDR3 coding sequence is TGTGCCAGCAGCAGTTTCTTAGGGAAGCGGGCAGAGACCCAGTACTTC. Amino acids: CASSSFLGKRAETQYF.

In DNA, the CDR3 is TGTGCCAGCAGTTCGGCTACAGGGGGCTATGGCTACACCTTC. Protein: CASSSATGGYGYTF. This rearrangement joins TRBV27 to TRBJ1-2, with 8 bases lining up with TRBD1. Germline CDR1 and CDR2: MNHEY and SMNVEV (reference sequence). The CDR3 covers 14 residues. Trimming at V came to 4 bases and at J to 4 bases, leaving 5 bases not matched to a gene.

This chain links TRBV9 with TRBJ2-2; 11 nucleotides line up with TRBD2. Losses at the gene ends were 1 base for V and 5 bases for J; bases not matched to a gene: 4. CDR3 length: 16 amino acids. Germline CDR1 reads SGDLS; CDR2 reads YYNGEE. Here the CDR3 DNA reads TGTGCCAGCAGCGTACTAGCGGGGGGACGTACCGGGGAGCTGTTTTTT. This codes for CASSVLAGGRTGELFF.

At least ten counts were recorded for this clonotype. In nucleotides, the CDR3 is TGTGCCAGCAGCTTTCAGGGTGTGGACTATGGCTACACCTTC. Its protein is CASSFQGVDYGYTF. The V call is TRBV7-8, the J call TRBJ1-2, with D perhaps TRBD1 (5 bases). CDR1 is SGHVS, CDR2 FQNEAQ, per germline. The V and J ends lost 3 bases and 3 bases respectively, with 11 bases between them. The CDR3 loop spans 14 amino acids.

The chain employs TRBV5-5 and TRBJ1-6; tentatively, D is TRBD1 (5 bases). Trimming pared 4 bases from V and 5 bases from J, leaving 10 bases between. CDR1 SGHKS and CDR2 YYEKEE come from the germline V gene (reference sequence). The CDR3 has 14 amino acids. CDR3 bases: TGTGCCAGCAGCCGGGGAGGGGATAATTCACCCCTCCACTTT. Translation gives CASSRGGDNSPLHF.

With regard to this clonotype: Given a much more abundant clone one base away, this may be a read error. The chain carries TRBV7-2 and TRBJ1-1, with D unresolved. Germline V gene data show CDR1 as SGHTA and CDR2 as FQGNSA. The length of the CDR3 is 17 residues. Trimming left V 2 bases short and J 1 base short, with 17 bases between. The CDR3 region is CASSLSVQGIKNTEAFF. The CDR3, as DNA: TGTGCCAGCAGCTTATCCGTACAAGGGATCAAGAACACTGAAGCTTTCTTT.

The rearrangement links TRBV5-1 to TRBJ1-1; D gene uncertain. CDR1 is SGHRS and CDR2 is YFSETQ in the germline V gene. CDR3 size: 11 residues. The germline V and J ends were trimmed by 5 bases and 5 bases, with 7 bases remaining between them. CDR3 loop: CASRLATEAFF. The CDR3 nucleotides are TGCGCCAGCAGACTGGCTACTGAAGCTTTCTTT.